Each of the 28 T cell receptor beta chains below was sequenced from the same sample in a study of blood T cell repertoires in COVID-19. Profiling relied on immunoSEQ multiplex PCR, and the TCRdb table lists in-frame clones only, not all of them. The table lists around 130,000 clones, roughly 88% of them singletons. The sequenced sample consisted of peripheral blood. The receptor source for this set is a man in his forties with acute or convalescent COVID-19.

The gene calls are TRBV9 and TRBJ2-6; 8 bases fit TRBD1. V shed 4 bases, J shed 2 bases, and the junction held 14 bases outside the gene matches. The CDR3 sequence is 19 residues long. Germline V gene data show CDR1 as SGDLS and CDR2 as YYNGEE. CDR3 nucleotide sequence: TGTGCCAGCAGCTTCTGGCGGACAGGGAGCGTGGCTGGGGCCAACGTCCTGACTTTC. Translating it yields CASSFWRTGSVAGANVLTF.

This sequence joins TRBV7-7 and TRBJ2-5; 10 positions match TRBD1. Germline V gene lookup returns CDR1 SSHAT and CDR2 FNYEAQ (reference sequence). V gave up 1 base and J gave up 4 bases; unmatched junction bases: 3. There are 15 residues in the CDR3. The DNA for the CDR3 is TGTGCCAGCAGCTTAGAGGGACAGGGGTCAGAGACCCAGTACTTC. This codes for CASSLEGQGSETQYF.

This clone was recorded a few times. The chain has TRBV5-6 and TRBJ1-1, with 8 positions matching TRBD1. The CDR3 is 16 amino acids. Germline loops: CDR1 SGHDT, CDR2 YYEEEE. V dropped 4 bases and J dropped 4; count of bases not matched to a gene: 12. Here the CDR3 DNA reads TGTGCCAGCAGCCTAGTTACAGGGGGATCTAGCACTGAAGCTTTCTTT. It is translated as CASSLVTGGSSTEAFF.

The V gene is TRBV30, the J gene TRBJ1-3, with D possibly TRBD1 on 6 matching bases. V gave up 5 bases and J gave up 3 bases, with 14 bases separating them. The V gene's germline CDR1 is GTSNPN and CDR2 SVGIG (reference sequence). This CDR3 region has 14 residues. CDR3 residues: CAWAPGGHGNTIYF. CDR3 nucleotide sequence: TGTGCCTGGGCACCCGGGGGGCATGGAAACACCATATATTTT.

The chain carries TRBV11-2 and TRBJ2-3; 10 nucleotides match TRBD2. This CDR3 spans 13 amino acids. The V and J ends lost 0 bases and 11 bases, in that order; junction bases with no gene match: 2. Germline CDR1 and CDR2: SGHAT and FQNNGV. CDR3 DNA sequence: TGTGCCAGCAGCTTAGAGTTAGCGGGGGGGCAGTATTTT. It is translated as CASSLELAGGQYF.

The gene calls are TRBV12-3 or TRBV12-4 and TRBJ1-2; possible D gene TRBD1, 5 bases. With 5 bases removed from V and 3 bases from J, the gap between germline ends came to 10 bases. The CDR3 covers 13 residues. The CDR3 protein is CASSAGPDYGYTF. CDR3 DNA: TGTGCCAGCAGTGCGGGACCGGACTATGGCTACACCTTC.

The chain has TRBV7-6 and TRBJ2-3; D might be TRBD2 (5 bases). This CDR3 is 14 amino acids long. Looked up from germline, CDR1 is SGHVS and CDR2 is FNYEAQ. V was cut by 5 bases and J by 4 bases, with 13 bases left in between. DNA of the CDR3: TGTGCCAGCAGCGGAGGCGCGGGTGCAGATACGCAGTATTTT. It codes for CASSGGAGADTQYF.

This chain uses TRBV29-1 with TRBJ1-1, with D possibly matching TRBD1 (6 bases). The CDR3 is 14 residues long. Trimming removed 5 bases at V and 4 bases at J, with 17 bases between. CDR1 is SQVTM and CDR2 is ANQGSEA in the germline V gene. The CDR3 DNA reads as TGCAGCGTTCATCCCAAGGGGGGGGGCACTGAAGCTTTCTTT. It codes for CSVHPKGGGTEAFF.

The chain links TRBV7-8 to TRBJ1-3, with 10 bases identical to TRBD1. Trimming at V came to 5 bases and at J to 3 bases, leaving 7 bases not matched to a gene. Per germline, CDR1 SGHVS and CDR2 FQNEAQ. The CDR3 has 16 amino acids. The CDR3 coding sequence is TGTGCCAGCAGCCGCCGACAGGGGGCTTATGGAAACACCATATATTTT. Translated: CASSRRQGAYGNTIYF.

V is TRBV5-1 and J is TRBJ1-3, with 10 bases matching TRBD1. V gave up 4 bases and J gave up 2 bases; unmatched junction bases: 6. From germline, CDR1 is SGHRS and CDR2 YFSETQ. The CDR3 totals 16 residues. The CDR3 DNA sequence: TGCGCCAGCAGCCCGACAGGGGGCTCGCCTGGAAACACCATATATTTT. Protein product: CASSPTGGSPGNTIYF.

The chain employs TRBV19 and TRBJ2-2; 7 bases match TRBD1. This CDR3 is built from 16 residues. Germline assignment: CDR1 LNHDA and CDR2 SQIVND (reference sequence). With 3 bases clipped from V and 4 bases from J, the junction kept 8 bases outside the gene matches. The CDR3 coding sequence is TGTGCCAGTAGTATTTCTCGACAGGGTGGCACCGGGGAGCTGTTTTTT. Encoded protein: CASSISRQGGTGELFF.

This chain uses TRBV7-3 with TRBJ1-1; D uncertain. Trimming removed 3 bases from V and 3 bases from J, with 8 bases in between. Germline V CDR1 and CDR2: SGHTA, FQGTGA. This CDR3 region has 13 residues. The CDR3 nucleotides are TGTGCCAGCAGCTTTCGTCGGGACACTGAAGCTTTCTTT. Amino acids: CASSFRRDTEAFF. The full variable domain, in which reference TRBV7-3 and TRBJ1-1 provide the parts outside the CDR3, is GAGVSQTPSNKVTEKGKYVELRCDPISGHTALYWYRQSLGQGPEFLIYFQGTGAADDSGLPNDRFFAVRPEGSVSTLKIQRTERGDSAVYLCASSFRRDTEAFFGQGTRLTVV.

The chain joins TRBV7-9 to TRBJ1-3; 8 nucleotides align to TRBD1. V trimming: 1 base; J trimming: 3 bases; junction bases outside the gene matches: 2. The CDR3 runs to 15 residues. The V gene's germline CDR1 is SEHNR and CDR2 FQNEAQ (reference sequence). This CDR3 is CASSLGTGLGNTIYF. CDR3 nucleotide sequence: TGTGCCAGCAGCTTAGGGACAGGGCTTGGAAACACCATATATTTT.

Comment on this clone: A junction boundary mismatches the germline segment, possibly from a read error. CDR3 amino acids: CASSLYTGLEIF. CDR3 coding DNA: TGTGCCAGCAGTTTATACACCGGACTAGAGATCTTC. This rearrangement joins TRBV12-3 or TRBV12-4 to TRBJ1-2; D gene unclear. The length of the CDR3 is 12 residues.

The gene calls are TRBV15 and TRBJ2-1, with D possibly matching TRBD1 (5 bases). Germline CDR1 is LNHNV and CDR2 is YYDKDF (reference sequence). V lost 0 bases to trimming and J lost 4 bases, with 10 bases between them. The length of the CDR3 is 15 residues. The CDR3 loop reads CATSREQGFYNEQFF. The CDR3 DNA reads as TGTGCCACCAGCAGAGAGCAGGGCTTTTACAATGAGCAGTTCTTC.

J is TRBJ1-2 and V is TRBV30; unclear D gene. Per the germline V gene, CDR1 is GTSNPN and CDR2 is SVGIG (reference sequence). V shed 4 bases and J shed 7 bases, with 19 bases lying between them. CDR3 length equals 14 residues. CDR3 coding DNA: TGTGCCTGGAACCCACTCCGGTCGGTTGGTGGCTACACCTTC. Translating it yields CAWNPLRSVGGYTF.

The V and J genes are TRBV29-1 and TRBJ2-5; TRBD1 is a possible D gene (6 bases). This CDR3 is 13 amino acids long. Trimming pared 3 bases from V and 5 bases from J, leaving 13 bases between. Per germline, CDR1 SQVTM and CDR2 ANQGSEA. CDR3 coding DNA: TGCAGCGTTGAGGGCAGGGGAGCTGAGACCCAGTACTTC. Protein: CSVEGRGAETQYF.

The gene calls are TRBV19 and TRBJ1-6; TRBD1 matches at 8 bases. V lost 0 bases to trimming and J lost 9 bases; unmatched junction nucleotides: 10. Germline CDR1 reads LNHDA; CDR2 reads SQIVND (reference sequence). CDR3 length: 17 amino acids. The CDR3 DNA reads TGTGCCAGTAGTATAGATCCCTCTCCAGGGGGCTTTTCACCCCTCCACTTT. Translated, it gives CASSIDPSPGGFSPLHF.

The rearrangement links TRBV18 to TRBJ1-2, with 8 positions matching TRBD1. V lost 4 bases to trimming and J lost 0 bases; unmatched junction nucleotides: 4. CDR1 and CDR2 (germline): KGHSH, LQKENI. The CDR3 spans 15 residues. The CDR3 nucleotides are TGTGCCAGCTCACTCGGACAGGGTGCTAACTATGGCTACACCTTC. Its protein product is CASSLGQGANYGYTF.

The chain uses TRBV7-2 and TRBJ2-3, with no clear D. Germline V gene lookup returns CDR1 SGHTA and CDR2 FQGNSA. This CDR3 has 13 amino acids. V lost 3 bases and J 3 bases, leaving 7 bases between the germline ends. CDR3 sequence: CASSFGVTDTQYF. DNA of the CDR3: TGTGCCAGCAGCTTCGGTGTAACAGATACGCAGTATTTT. The full variable domain, completed using reference TRBV7-2 and TRBJ2-3, is GAGVSQSPSNKVTEKGKDVELRCDPISGHTALYWYRQSLGQGLEFLIYFQGNSAPDKSGLPSDRFSAERTGGSVSTLTIQRTQQEDSAVYLCASSFGVTDTQYFGPGTRLTVL.

This rearrangement joins TRBV4-2 to TRBJ2-1, with 11 nucleotides matching TRBD1. CDR1 and CDR2 from the germline V gene are LGHNA and YNFKEQ. The CDR3 loop spans 16 amino acids. J was trimmed by 9 bases and V by 1 base; bases with no gene match: 8. The chain's CDR3 is CASSQAGRTGGSEQFF. The CDR3 region has the DNA TGTGCCAGCAGCCAAGCGGGTAGGACAGGGGGCAGTGAGCAGTTCTTC.

V usage is TRBV15 and J usage is TRBJ2-3; 15 bases agree with TRBD2. The CDR3 extends over 16 amino acids. CDR1 and CDR2 (germline): LNHNV, YYDKDF (reference sequence). CDR3 DNA: TGTGCTTCCGGGACTAGCGGGAGGTACCCTGGGGATACGCAGTATTTT. Translated, it gives CASGTSGRYPGDTQYF.

The count of this clone is one. V gene TRBV6-4 combines with J gene TRBJ2-1; no firm D call. This CDR3 is built from 13 residues. Trimming pared 5 bases from V and 8 bases from J, leaving 13 bases between. Germline CDR1 reads MRHNA; CDR2 reads SNTAGT. As DNA, the CDR3 is TGTGCCAGCAGTTGGCGACTCTGCCATGAGCAGTTCTTC. Its protein is CASSWRLCHEQFF.

This clone was counted a single time. This chain uses TRBV30 with TRBJ1-1; 8 nucleotides align to TRBD1. Trimming removed 3 bases from V and 7 bases from J; junction bases left unmatched: 4. The CDR3 is made up of 12 amino acids. From germline, CDR1 is GTSNPN and CDR2 SVGIG (reference sequence). In nucleotides, the CDR3 is TGTGCCTGGAGGGGCGACAGGGGTGAAGCTTTCTTT. This codes for CAWRGDRGEAFF.

This clone was counted between two and nine times. The rearrangement uses TRBV7-9 and TRBJ2-7, with D maybe TRBD1 (6 bases). V was pared by 5 bases and J by 3 bases, with 8 bases between. This CDR3 spans 12 amino acids. Germline V gene lookup returns CDR1 SEHNR and CDR2 FQNEAQ (reference sequence). The CDR3 region is CASSLQGYEQYF. CDR3 in DNA: TGTGCCAGCAGCCTACAGGGCTACGAGCAGTACTTC.

The V and J genes are TRBV30 and TRBJ1-3; 9 bases map to TRBD1. Germline V gives CDR1 GTSNPN, CDR2 SVGIG (reference sequence). The V segment lost 5 bases and the J segment 2 bases; nucleotides outside the gene matches: 7. The CDR3 runs to 15 residues. The DNA for the CDR3 is TGTGCCTGGGGGGAATGGACAGGGGCTGGAAACACCATATATTTT. This translates into CAWGEWTGAGNTIYF.

The chain links TRBV11-1 to TRBJ2-3, with D uncertain. Germline-derived CDR1 and CDR2 are SGHAT and FQDESV (reference sequence). The CDR3 spans 12 residues. V lost 5 bases and J 6 bases, leaving 9 bases between the germline ends. The CDR3 nucleotides are TGTGCCAGCAGCCCCTCCCGGGATACGCAGTATTTT. This gives the protein CASSPSRDTQYF.

The chain is built from TRBV6-5 and TRBJ2-3, with a tentative D call TRBD1 (5 bases). The germline V gene has CDR1 MNHEY and CDR2 SVGAGI. Trimming removed 6 bases from V and 4 bases from J, with 14 bases in between. The CDR3 extends over 14 amino acids. CDR3 sequence reads: CASSQRRGADTQYF. The CDR3 DNA is TGTGCCAGCAGCCAACGAAGGGGCGCAGATACGCAGTATTTT.